This TCR beta chain derives from a study of technical replicates of blood from four donors. V was shortened by 0 bases and J by 3 bases, with 12 bases between the two germline ends. The CDR3 extends over 15 amino acids. CDR1 and CDR2 from the germline V gene are LGHNA and YSLEER. Assay used: immunoSEQ multiplex PCR; TCRdb lists only in-frame clones, some missing. The sample contains 60,000 to 85,000 clones, roughly 92% of which appear only once. The clonotype comes from a human donor in good health. The J gene is TRBJ2-7, the V gene TRBV4-3; tentatively, D is TRBD2 (5 bases). What was sequenced was T cells isolated from PBMCs. The CDR3 spells CASSQEAEAYYEQYF. The CDR3 DNA follows: TGCGCCAGCAGCCAAGAAGCGGAGGCGTACTACGAGCAGTACTTC.